This entry describes one T cell receptor (beta chain). The data are from a study of blood T cell repertoires in COVID-19. Across the study: Samples came from the United States, Italy and Spain, spanning acute and convalescent COVID-19. T cells, B-cell-depleted T cells, or PBMCs supplied cDNA or gDNA.

CDR3 length: 15 residues. The J segment lost 2 bases and the V segment lost 3 bases, leaving 2 bases of the junction unmatched. The germline V gene encodes CDR1 KGHDR and CDR2 SFDVKD. The table came from immunoSEQ multiplex PCR; TCRdb's copy has only in-frame clones and leaves some out. The sample carries 65,000 to 90,000 clones, roughly nine tenths recorded once. Sample: peripheral blood. The gene calls are TRBV24-1 and TRBJ1-5; 8 bases line up with TRBD1. The sequence came from a man aged 50 to 60 with acute or convalescent COVID-19. The CDR3 protein is CATSDPTGGNQPQHF. The CDR3 DNA sequence: TGTGCCACCAGTGATCCGACAGGGGGCAATCAGCCCCAGCATTTT.